This TCR beta chain was retrieved from a study of T cell responses to AZD1222 COVID-19 vaccine. The method was immunoSEQ multiplex PCR; TCRdb's version includes in-frame clones alone and lacks a portion of them. The sample holds approximately 170,000 clones, around 93% seen once. CDR1 and CDR2 from the germline V gene are MNHEY and SVGEGT. This CDR3 has 18 residues. V lost 7 bases and J lost 0, with 22 bases in between. The rearrangement uses TRBV6-2 or TRBV6-3 and TRBJ1-3; a weak D match, TRBD1 (6 bases). The input for sequencing was peripheral blood, taken on day 0 of AZD1222 vaccination. This clonotype was sampled from an adult in good health. The CDR3 spells CASIPWRSTGPSGNTIYF. The CDR3 DNA sequence: TGTGCCAGCATCCCATGGCGTTCGACAGGACCCTCTGGAAACACCATATATTTT.